These T cell receptor beta chains were read from a single sample in a study of blood T cell repertoires in COVID-19. Assay used: immunoSEQ multiplex PCR; TCRdb lists only in-frame clones, some missing. The sample has 23,000 or so clones, 80% to 85% seen once. The sample consisted of peripheral blood. All receptors come from a woman older than 75 with acute or convalescent COVID-19. The CDR3 runs from the conserved cysteine through the conserved F or W.

CASSQTGTSNTGELFF	TRBV18	TRBJ2-2
CATSGRAEGYTF	TRBV24-1	TRBJ1-2
CASSAGTYSYEQYF	TRBV9	TRBJ2-7
CASSYRRWIETDTQYF	TRBV6-5	TRBJ2-3
CASSLADPLHDYTF	TRBV5-1	TRBJ1-2
CSASPVSYEQYF	TRBV20-1	TRBJ2-7
CASSRRAGGNQPQHF	TRBV7-2	TRBJ1-5
CASSLDPLTATNEKLFF	TRBV11-2	TRBJ1-4
CASSEGSYTEAFF	TRBV2	TRBJ1-1
CSVEETPYNEQFF	TRBV29-1	TRBJ2-1
CASSSPGRAGHYEQYF	TRBV28	TRBJ2-7
CASSRGGGTEAFF	TRBV3-1/TRBV3-2	TRBJ1-1
CASSQAEYTEAFF	TRBV3-1/TRBV3-2	TRBJ1-1
CASSFSSGRFAGELFF	TRBV7-8	TRBJ2-2
CASSPRGLAGNEQFF	TRBV5-1	TRBJ2-1
CASSFFAGTEAFF	TRBV12-3/TRBV12-4	TRBJ1-1
CASSLGQRGNTEAFF	TRBV27	TRBJ1-1
CASSSAGRGDSPLHF	TRBV7-6	TRBJ1-6
CASSLAQGWTEAFF	TRBV5-1	TRBJ1-1
CASSDGQMNTEAFF	TRBV9	TRBJ1-1
CASSQDLGGRAWNEQFF	TRBV4-2	TRBJ2-1
CASSLLAGGPYEQYF	TRBV5-5	TRBJ2-7
CASSRFGAGDQPQHF	TRBV21-1	TRBJ1-5
CASSTPSGPGDEQFF	TRBV6-5	TRBJ2-1
CASSPGRGYEQYF	TRBV5-6	TRBJ2-7
CASSIPTDRGVEKLFF	TRBV19	TRBJ1-4
CASTGRVNYGYTF	TRBV12-3/TRBV12-4	TRBJ1-2
CASSQDAAGGSYEQYF	TRBV4-2	TRBJ2-7
CASSPEQGGYGYTF	TRBV18	TRBJ1-2
CATSRGGYRVRLREQYF	TRBV15	TRBJ2-7
CATEQGPGQPQHF	TRBV6-5	TRBJ1-5
CASSQGDSRRYYGYTF	TRBV4-1	TRBJ1-2
CASSSHSTGEQYF	TRBV27	TRBJ2-7
CAWSGLAGGHSEQFF	TRBV30	TRBJ2-1
CASSLIQMNTEAFF	TRBV5-1	TRBJ1-1
CASTAGRETQYF	TRBV10-2	TRBJ2-5
CASGPDRGLDTF	TRBV12-5	TRBJ1-2
CASSPTGSGANVLTF	TRBV5-4	TRBJ2-6
CASSPRSSYNEQFF	TRBV27	TRBJ2-1
CASSPGQGHSPLHF	TRBV28	TRBJ1-6
CASSSGARGEIDTQYF	TRBV5-1	TRBJ2-3
CASNRQGADYGYTF	TRBV28	TRBJ1-2
CASSPGQGRNGYTF	TRBV6-5	TRBJ1-2
CASKRTSGSPGELFF	TRBV2	TRBJ2-2
CASSQDWRQGAEAFF	TRBV4-3	TRBJ1-1
CASSYPSGRGKNIQYF	TRBV7-2	TRBJ2-4
CAWSDTGRGYGYTF	TRBV30	TRBJ1-2
CASSTGAHTEAFF	TRBV7-9	TRBJ1-1
CASSLDRYTEAFF	TRBV7-3	TRBJ1-1
CASSPQYTEAFF	TRBV9	TRBJ1-1
CASSHGLAVGRDEQYF	TRBV6-2/TRBV6-3	TRBJ2-7
CASSEAGGGAGYEQYF	TRBV6-1	TRBJ2-7
CATSDSLSGPGFHEQYF	TRBV24-1	TRBJ2-7
CASREQGADGYTF	TRBV7-9	TRBJ1-2
CASSAGGEETQYF	TRBV5-1	TRBJ2-5